The present entry profiles one T cell receptor beta chain with its context. What antigen it recognizes has not been identified. Nothing much larger sits one base from this clone, and base qualities are not available. Read against the paper, the sample's time point label means: baseline before first vaccination. Vaccinee samples came from UK trials COV001 and COV002, including a single-blind randomized controlled phase 2/3 trial of AZD1222 (ChAdOx1 nCoV-19) in healthy adults. Trial participant PBMC samples were collected at day 0 and day 28 after the second dose for TCRbeta chain sequencing. This sample was taken from a study of T cell responses to AZD1222 COVID-19 vaccine (dated by TCRdb to about 2021). Study-wide context: AZD1222 recipients given second doses at about 4 weeks or at about 12 weeks were pooled, since spike-specific TCR depth and breadth were not found to differ between the two schedules. Enrollment into the trials was organized by age into subgroups of 18-55, 56-69 and 70-plus years, and those subgroups contained roughly 150, 30 and 60 TCR-sequenced participants, respectively. A total of about 230 trial participants underwent TCR sequencing, of whom around 200 received two doses of AZD1222 and some 26 received two doses of the MenACWY control vaccine.

Findings and caveats that apply to the study as a whole: The 56-69-year group was small, and its depth increase did not reach significance, likely because of low power. Most participants were white British and females outnumbered males, and the authors suggested that clonal diversity may have been underestimated. Conclusions about previously exposed vaccinees are limited, since just a handful of AZD1222 recipients were seropositive for SARS-CoV-2 at baseline. Reportedly, close to half of the unique spike-specific TCRs recognized epitopes lying outside the regions that are mutated in the B.1.351 and B.1.1.7 variants. The vaccine-associated CD4 TCRs covered the entire spike protein, and the dominant responses fell in regions 160-218 and 743-854. Because no day 14 peak-response samples were available, the repertoires could be characterized only after the peak T cell response. After two AZD1222 doses, both the breadth and the depth of spike-specific TCRs were significantly higher than at day 0 and than in MenACWY recipients.

The CDR3 regions of human TCRbeta chains were subjected to immunosequencing. From the authors' description of their analysis: TCRs in the repertoires were matched against a reference library of SARS-CoV-2-specific TCRs that had been generated with the MIRA antigen-specificity platform. Breadth was defined as the fraction of unique TCRs that were SARS-CoV-2-associated, and depth was defined as the fraction of total T cells that were SARS-CoV-2-associated. Using the MIRA data, each spike-specific TCR was mapped to the spike region that the TCR reacts to and placed in a CD4 or CD8 class. Log10-transformed breadth and depth values were compared by one-way ANOVA with Sidak's multiple comparisons tests. What TCRdb holds here is the immuneACCESS table cut down to in-frame rearrangements. Part of the clones is not present; checked against another copy, under half of the missing clones reflect an unresolved V gene, and the others are unexplained. V and J calls plus clone size are reproduced from that table; the DNA served to infer D and trimming. The sample profile shows about 59,000 clones; roughly 82% of them were found once. In total, the top ten clones hold about 19% of the sample.

The TCR comes from an adult in good health. This sample comprised peripheral blood, obtained on day 0 of AZD1222 vaccination.

The nucleotide sequence is TGTGCCAGCTCACCTGGGACAGCCTCTGGAAACACCATATATTTT. This gives the protein CASSPGTASGNTIYF. The sequence is built from TRBV18 and TRBJ1-3; the central 7 bases match TRBD1. There are 15 amino acids in the CDR3, from cysteine to phenylalanine inclusive. The CDR3 DNA has 45 bases and is translated from base 1. The junction shows trimming of 3 bases on V and 0 bases on J, and the gene matches do not reach 2 bases of it. CDR1 and CDR2, looked up from the germline V gene, are KGHSH and LQKENI. With the portions outside the CDR3 filled from the reference TRBV18 and TRBJ1-3 genes, the complete variable region becomes NAGVMQNPRHLVRRRGQEARLRCSPMKGHSHVYWYRQLPEEGLKFMVYLQKENIIDESGMPKERFSAEFPKEGPSILRIQQVVRGDSAAYFCASSPGTASGNTIYFGEGSWLTVV.